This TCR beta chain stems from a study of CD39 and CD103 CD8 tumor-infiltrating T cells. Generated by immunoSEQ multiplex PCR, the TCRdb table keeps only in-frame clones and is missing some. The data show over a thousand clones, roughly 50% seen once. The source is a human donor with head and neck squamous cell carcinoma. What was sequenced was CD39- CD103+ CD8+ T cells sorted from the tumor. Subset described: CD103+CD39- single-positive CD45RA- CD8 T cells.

The CDR3 DNA reads TGCGCCAGCAGCCCGAATTTACAGAGAAACACCATATATTTT. As protein: CASSPNLQRNTIYF. The chain couples TRBV5-1 to TRBJ1-3, with D unclear. Germline CDR1 is SGHRS and CDR2 is YFSETQ. V was trimmed by 4 bases and J by 5 bases, leaving 13 bases between them. The CDR3 has 14 amino acids.